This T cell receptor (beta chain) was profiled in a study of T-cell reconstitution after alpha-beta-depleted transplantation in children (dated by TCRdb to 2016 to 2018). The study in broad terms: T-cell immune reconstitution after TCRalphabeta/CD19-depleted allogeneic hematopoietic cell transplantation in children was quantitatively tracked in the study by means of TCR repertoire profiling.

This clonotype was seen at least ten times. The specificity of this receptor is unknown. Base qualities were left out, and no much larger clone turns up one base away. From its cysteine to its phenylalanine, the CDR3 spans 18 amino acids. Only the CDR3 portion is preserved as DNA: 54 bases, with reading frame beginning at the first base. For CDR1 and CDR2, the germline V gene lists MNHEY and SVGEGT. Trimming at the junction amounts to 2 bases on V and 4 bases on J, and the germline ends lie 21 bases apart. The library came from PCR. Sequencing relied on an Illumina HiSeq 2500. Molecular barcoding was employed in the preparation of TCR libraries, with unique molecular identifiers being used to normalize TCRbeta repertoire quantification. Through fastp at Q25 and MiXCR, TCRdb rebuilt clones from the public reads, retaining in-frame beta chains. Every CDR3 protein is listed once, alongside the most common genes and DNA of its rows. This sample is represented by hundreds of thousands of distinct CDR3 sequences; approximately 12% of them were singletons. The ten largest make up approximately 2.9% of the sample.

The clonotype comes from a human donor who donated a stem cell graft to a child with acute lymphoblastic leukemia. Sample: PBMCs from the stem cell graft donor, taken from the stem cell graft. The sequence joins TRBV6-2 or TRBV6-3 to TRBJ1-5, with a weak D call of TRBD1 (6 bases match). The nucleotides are TGTGCCAGCAGTTACGGGTTCAGGGGTCCCCCTCCGAATCAGCCCCAGCATTTT. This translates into CASSYGFRGPPPNQPQHF.